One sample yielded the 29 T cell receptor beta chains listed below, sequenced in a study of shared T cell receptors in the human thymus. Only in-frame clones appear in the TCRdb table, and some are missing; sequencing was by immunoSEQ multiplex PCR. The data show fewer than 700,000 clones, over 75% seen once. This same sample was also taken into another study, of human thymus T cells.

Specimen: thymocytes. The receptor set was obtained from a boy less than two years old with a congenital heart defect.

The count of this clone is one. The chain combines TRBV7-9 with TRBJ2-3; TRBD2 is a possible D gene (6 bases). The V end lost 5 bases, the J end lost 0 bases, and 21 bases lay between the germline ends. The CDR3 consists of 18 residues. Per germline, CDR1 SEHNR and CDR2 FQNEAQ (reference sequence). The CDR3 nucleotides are TGTGCCAGCAGCCCTCGGGGCAGCGGGTTCGATAGCACAGATACGCAGTATTTT. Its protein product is CASSPRGSGFDSTDTQYF.

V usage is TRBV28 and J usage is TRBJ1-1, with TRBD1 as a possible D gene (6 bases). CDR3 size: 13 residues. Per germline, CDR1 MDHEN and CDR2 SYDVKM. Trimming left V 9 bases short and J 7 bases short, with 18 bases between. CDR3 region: CASSGGAGDEAFF. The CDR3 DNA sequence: TGTGCCAGTTCGGGGGGCGCGGGTGATGAAGCTTTCTTT.

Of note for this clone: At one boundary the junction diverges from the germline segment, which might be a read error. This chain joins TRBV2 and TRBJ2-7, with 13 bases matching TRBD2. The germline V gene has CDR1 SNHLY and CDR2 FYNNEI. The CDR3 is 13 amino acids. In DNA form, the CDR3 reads TGTGCCAGCAGGCCTCGACTAGCGGGAGGCCCGGGCTTC. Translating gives CASRPRLAGGPGF.

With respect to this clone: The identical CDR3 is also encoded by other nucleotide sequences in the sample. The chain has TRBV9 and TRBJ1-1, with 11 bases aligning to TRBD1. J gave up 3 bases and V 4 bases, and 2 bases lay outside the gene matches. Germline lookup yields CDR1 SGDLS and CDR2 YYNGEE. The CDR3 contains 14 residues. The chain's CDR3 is CASSPGQGDTEAFF. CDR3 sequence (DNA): TGTGCCAGCAGCCCGGGACAGGGGGACACTGAAGCTTTCTTT. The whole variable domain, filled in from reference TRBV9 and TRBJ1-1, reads DSGVTQTPKHLITATGQRVTLRCSPRSGDLSVYWYQQSLDQGLQFLIQYYNGEERAKGNILERFSAQQFPDLHSELNLSSLELGDSALYFCASSPGQGDTEAFFGQGTRLTVV.

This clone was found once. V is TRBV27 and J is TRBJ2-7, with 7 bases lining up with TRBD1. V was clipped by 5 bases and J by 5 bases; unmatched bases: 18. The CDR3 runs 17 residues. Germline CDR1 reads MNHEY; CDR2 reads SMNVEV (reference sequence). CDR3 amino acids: CASSPRSTGESHHEQYF. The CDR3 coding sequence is TGTGCCAGCAGTCCCCGGTCCACAGGGGAAAGCCACCACGAGCAGTACTTC.

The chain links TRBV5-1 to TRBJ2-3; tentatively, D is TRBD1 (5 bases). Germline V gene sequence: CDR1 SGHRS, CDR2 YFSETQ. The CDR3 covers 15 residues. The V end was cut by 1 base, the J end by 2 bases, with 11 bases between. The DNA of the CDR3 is TGCGCCAGCAGCTTGTGGCAGGGTAACACAGATACGCAGTATTTT. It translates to CASSLWQGNTDTQYF.

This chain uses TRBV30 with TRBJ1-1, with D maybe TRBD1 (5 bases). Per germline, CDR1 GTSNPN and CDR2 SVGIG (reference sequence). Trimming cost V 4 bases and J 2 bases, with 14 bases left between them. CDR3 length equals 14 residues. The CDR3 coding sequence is TGTGCCTGGAAAAAGGATCAGGGCAACACTGAAGCTTTCTTT. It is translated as CAWKKDQGNTEAFF.

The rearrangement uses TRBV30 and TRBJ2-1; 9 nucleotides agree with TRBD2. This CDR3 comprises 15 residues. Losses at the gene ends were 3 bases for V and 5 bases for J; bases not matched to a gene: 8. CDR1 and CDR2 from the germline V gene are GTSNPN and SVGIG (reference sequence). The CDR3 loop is CAWRTVLAGNNEQFF. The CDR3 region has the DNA TGTGCCTGGAGGACTGTGCTAGCGGGGAACAATGAGCAGTTCTTC.

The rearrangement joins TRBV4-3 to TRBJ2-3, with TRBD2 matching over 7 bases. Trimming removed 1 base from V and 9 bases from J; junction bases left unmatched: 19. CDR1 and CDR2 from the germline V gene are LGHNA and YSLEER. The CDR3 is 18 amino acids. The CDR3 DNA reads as TGCGCCAGCAGCCAAGGCCCTACTAGCGCAAATCCCGCAGTCACGCAGTATTTT. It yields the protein CASSQGPTSANPAVTQYF.

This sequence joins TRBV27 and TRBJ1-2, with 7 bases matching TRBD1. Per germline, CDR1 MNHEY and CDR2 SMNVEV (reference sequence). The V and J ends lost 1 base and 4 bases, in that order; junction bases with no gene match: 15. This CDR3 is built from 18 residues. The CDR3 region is CASSLLGQPPFLIYGYTF. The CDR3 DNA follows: TGTGCCAGCAGTTTATTGGGACAGCCCCCATTTCTAATCTATGGCTACACCTTC.

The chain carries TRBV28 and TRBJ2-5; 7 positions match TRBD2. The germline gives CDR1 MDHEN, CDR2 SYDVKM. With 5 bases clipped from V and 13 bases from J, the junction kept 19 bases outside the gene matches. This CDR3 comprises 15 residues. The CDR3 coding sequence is TGTGCCAGCAGTCCCGCCGGGGGGAGACCGGGCCCCCGGTACTTC. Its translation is CASSPAGGRPGPRYF. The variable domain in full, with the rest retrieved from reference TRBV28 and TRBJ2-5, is DVKVTQSSRYLVKRTGEKVFLECVQDMDHENMFWYRQDPGLGLRLIYFSYDVKMKEKGDIPEGYSVSREKKERFSLILESASTNQTSMYLCASSPAGGRPGPRYFGPGTRLLVL.

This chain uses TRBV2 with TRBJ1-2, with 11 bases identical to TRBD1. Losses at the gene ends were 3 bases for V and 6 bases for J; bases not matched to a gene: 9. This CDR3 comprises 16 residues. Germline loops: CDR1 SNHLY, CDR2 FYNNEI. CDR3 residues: CASSERTGGLLNGYTF. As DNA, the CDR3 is TGTGCCAGCAGTGAGCGGACAGGGGGCCTTTTGAATGGCTACACCTTC.

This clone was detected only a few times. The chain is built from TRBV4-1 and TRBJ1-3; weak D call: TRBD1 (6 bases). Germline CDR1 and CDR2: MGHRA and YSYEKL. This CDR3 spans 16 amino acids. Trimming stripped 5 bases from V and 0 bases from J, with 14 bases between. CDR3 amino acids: CASSFWQGNSGNTIYF. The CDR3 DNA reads TGCGCCAGCAGCTTCTGGCAGGGGAACTCTGGAAACACCATATATTTT.

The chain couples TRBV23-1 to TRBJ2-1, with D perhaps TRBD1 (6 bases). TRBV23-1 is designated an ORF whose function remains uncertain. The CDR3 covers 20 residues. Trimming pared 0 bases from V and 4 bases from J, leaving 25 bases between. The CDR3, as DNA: TGCGCCAGCAGTCAATCTAGAGGGACACCCGTTATAAGGGATTACAATGAGCAGTTCTTC. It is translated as CASSQSRGTPVIRDYNEQFF.

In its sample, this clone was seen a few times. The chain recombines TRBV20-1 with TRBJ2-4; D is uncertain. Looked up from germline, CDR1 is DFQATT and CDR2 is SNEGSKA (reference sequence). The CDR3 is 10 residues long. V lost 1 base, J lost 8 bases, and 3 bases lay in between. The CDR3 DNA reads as TGCAGTGCTAGAGGAGACATTCAGTACTTC. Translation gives CSARGDIQYF.

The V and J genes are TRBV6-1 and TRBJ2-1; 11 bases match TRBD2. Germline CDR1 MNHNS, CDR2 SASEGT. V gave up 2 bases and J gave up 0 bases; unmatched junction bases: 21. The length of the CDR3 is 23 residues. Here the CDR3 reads CASSEILAGGPSLSRGSYNEQFF. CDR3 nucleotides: TGTGCCAGCAGTGAAATATTAGCGGGAGGGCCCTCTCTCTCTCGAGGCTCCTACAATGAGCAGTTCTTC.

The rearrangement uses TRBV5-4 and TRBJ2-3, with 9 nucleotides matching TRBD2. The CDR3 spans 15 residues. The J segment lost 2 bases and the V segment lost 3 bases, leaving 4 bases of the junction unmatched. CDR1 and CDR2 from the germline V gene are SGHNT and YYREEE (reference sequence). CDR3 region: CASSSLAGPTDTQYF. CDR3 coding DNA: TGTGCCAGCAGCTCTCTAGCGGGGCCCACAGATACGCAGTATTTT.

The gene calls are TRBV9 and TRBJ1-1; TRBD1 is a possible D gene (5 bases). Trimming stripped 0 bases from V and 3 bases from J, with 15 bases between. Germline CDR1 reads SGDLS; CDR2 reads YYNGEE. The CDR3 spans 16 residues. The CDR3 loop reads CASSVDGPGSDTEAFF. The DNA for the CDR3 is TGTGCCAGCAGCGTAGACGGGCCAGGGTCGGACACTGAAGCTTTCTTT.

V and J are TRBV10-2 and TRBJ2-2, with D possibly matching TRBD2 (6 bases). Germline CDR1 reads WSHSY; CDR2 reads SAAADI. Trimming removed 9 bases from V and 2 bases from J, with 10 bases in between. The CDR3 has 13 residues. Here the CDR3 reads CASGDSNTGELFF. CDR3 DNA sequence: TGCGCCAGTGGGGACTCAAACACCGGGGAGCTGTTTTTT.

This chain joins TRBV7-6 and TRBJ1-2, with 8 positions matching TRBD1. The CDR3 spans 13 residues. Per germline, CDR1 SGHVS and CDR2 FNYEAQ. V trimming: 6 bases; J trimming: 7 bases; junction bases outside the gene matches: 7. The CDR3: CASSQGQGFGYTF. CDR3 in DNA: TGTGCCAGCAGTCAAGGACAGGGATTTGGCTACACCTTC.

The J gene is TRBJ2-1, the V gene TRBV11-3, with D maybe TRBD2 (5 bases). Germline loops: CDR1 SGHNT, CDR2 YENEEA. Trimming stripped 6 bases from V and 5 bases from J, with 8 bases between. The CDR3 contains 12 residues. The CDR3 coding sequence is TGTGCCAGCAGGCCCGGGGACAATGAGCAGTTCTTC. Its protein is CASRPGDNEQFF.

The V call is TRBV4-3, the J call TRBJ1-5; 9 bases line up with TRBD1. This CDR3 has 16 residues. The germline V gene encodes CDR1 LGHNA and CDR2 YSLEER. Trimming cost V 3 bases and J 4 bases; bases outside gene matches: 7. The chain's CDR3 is CASSQEQGARNQPQHF. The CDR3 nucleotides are TGCGCCAGCAGCCAGGAACAGGGGGCTCGGAATCAGCCCCAGCATTTT.

As DNA, the CDR3 is TGTGCCATCAGTCCGGGACACGGCTACGAGCAGTACTTC. Amino acid sequence: CAISPGHGYEQYF. This sequence joins TRBV10-3 and TRBJ2-7; possible D gene TRBD1, 6 bases. Between the trimmed V and J ends, which lost 5 bases and 3 bases, there was a span of 11 bases. The germline CDR1 and CDR2 sequences are ENHRY and SYGVKD. This CDR3 is 13 amino acids long.

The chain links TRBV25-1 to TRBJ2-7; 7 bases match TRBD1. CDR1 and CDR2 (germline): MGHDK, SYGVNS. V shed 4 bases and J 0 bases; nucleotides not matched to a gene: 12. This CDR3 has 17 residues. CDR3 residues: CASSAQLGTASSYEQYF. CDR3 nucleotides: TGTGCCAGCAGTGCCCAGCTAGGGACAGCCTCCTCCTACGAGCAGTACTTC.

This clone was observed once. CDR3 amino acids: CAWSGRTEVTEAFF. The CDR3 coding sequence is TGTGCCTGGAGTGGCAGGACAGAAGTGACTGAAGCTTTCTTT. The chain employs TRBV30 and TRBJ1-1; D is perhaps TRBD1 (6 bases). Trimming shortened V by 1 base and J by 5 bases, and 14 bases separated the two germline ends. Germline V CDR1 and CDR2: GTSNPN, SVGIG (reference sequence). This CDR3 is 14 amino acids long.

This CDR3 reads CATSRIAGGPQAGELFF. The CDR3 DNA reads TGTGCCACCAGCAGAATAGCGGGAGGGCCACAGGCCGGGGAGCTGTTTTTT. The chain joins TRBV15 to TRBJ2-2, with 11 bases identical to TRBD2. The germline gives CDR1 LNHNV, CDR2 YYDKDF (reference sequence). J lost 6 bases, V lost 2 bases, and 8 bases had no gene match. The CDR3 length is 17 residues.

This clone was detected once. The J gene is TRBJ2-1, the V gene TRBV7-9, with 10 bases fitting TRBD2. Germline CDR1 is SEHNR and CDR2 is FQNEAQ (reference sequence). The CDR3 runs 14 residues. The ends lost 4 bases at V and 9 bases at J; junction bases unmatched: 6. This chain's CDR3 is CASSSLAGLAEQFF. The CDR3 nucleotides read TGTGCCAGCAGCTCACTAGCGGGGCTAGCTGAGCAGTTCTTC.

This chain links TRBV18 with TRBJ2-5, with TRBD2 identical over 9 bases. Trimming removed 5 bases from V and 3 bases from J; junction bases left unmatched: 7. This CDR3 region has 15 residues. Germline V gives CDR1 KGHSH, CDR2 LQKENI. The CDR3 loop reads CASSGVAGEEETQYF. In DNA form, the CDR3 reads TGTGCCAGCTCAGGGGTAGCGGGAGAAGAAGAGACCCAGTACTTC.

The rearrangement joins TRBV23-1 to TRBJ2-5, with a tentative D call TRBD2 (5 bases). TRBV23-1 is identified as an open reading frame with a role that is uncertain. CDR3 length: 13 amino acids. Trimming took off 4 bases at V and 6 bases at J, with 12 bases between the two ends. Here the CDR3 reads CASSLPRVKTQYF. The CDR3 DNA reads TGCGCCAGCAGTCTCCCGAGGGTGAAGACCCAGTACTTC.